This T cell receptor (beta chain) was captured in a study of T cell responses to AZD1222 COVID-19 vaccine. Clones were read by immunoSEQ multiplex PCR, and TCRdb kept only the in-frame ones, dropping some. The data show 100,000 to 150,000 clones, around 89% seen once. V was clipped by 4 bases and J by 4 bases, with 15 bases between them. This CDR3 comprises 15 residues. In germline, CDR1 is SGHKS, CDR2 YYEKEE (reference sequence). The source was peripheral blood, collected on day 0 of AZD1222 vaccination. This rearrangement joins TRBV5-5 to TRBJ1-5, with D perhaps TRBD1 (6 bases). The sequence was collected from an adult in good health. The CDR3 spells CASSLLDRLNQPQHF. The CDR3 coding sequence is TGTGCCAGCAGCCTCCTGGACAGATTAAATCAGCCCCAGCATTTT.